Below are 5 T cell receptor beta chains sequenced from a single sample in a study of T cells in women clearing cervical HPV infection. Profiling relied on immunoSEQ multiplex PCR, and the TCRdb table lists in-frame clones only, not all of them. The listing contains tens of thousands of clones. Sequenced material: blood buffy coat. The source is a woman between 18 and 70 years old with a cervical HPV16 infection that either progressed to CIN3+ or cleared (not recorded which).

About this clone: With the read ending 3 residues before the CDR3 end, the germline J gene is used to fill in that end. The chain joins TRBV6-1 to TRBJ1-1; no firm D call. Germline V CDR1 and CDR2: MNHNS, SASEGT. This CDR3 has 15 amino acids. V was cut by 6 bases and J by 0 bases, with 14 bases left in between. The sequenced part of the CDR3 DNA is TGTGCCAGCAGGGAACTTGGAGGGCTGAACACTGAA. Amino acid sequence: CASRELGGLNTE. The whole CDR3 protein is CASRELGGLNTEAFF.

This CDR3 reads CASSPWGSQSEAYTF. The CDR3 DNA, read in part, is TGTGCCAGTAGCCCCTGGGGCAGTCAGTCAGAGGCC. V is TRBV19 and J is TRBJ1-2; maybe TRBD1 (5 bases). The read gets to within 3 residues of the CDR3 end, and the germline J gene fills in the rest. CDR1 is LNHDA and CDR2 is SQIVND in the germline V gene (reference sequence). The CDR3 runs 15 residues.

Its frequency marks this clone as medium-sized (0.01 to 0.1%). The read ends 3 residues shy of where the CDR3 ends; the end is completed using the germline J gene. The V call is TRBV9, the J call TRBJ2-7; the D is unclear. Trimming took off 3 bases at V and 4 bases at J, with 14 bases between the two ends. The CDR3 covers 14 residues. The germline V gene has CDR1 SGDLS and CDR2 YYNGEE. The CDR3 reads CASSADQFEYEQYF. CDR3 bases read: TGTGCCAGCAGCGCAGATCAATTTGAATACGAG.

About this clone: The read ends 3 residues before the CDR3 terminus; that terminus is restored from the germline J gene. This chain uses TRBV20-1 with TRBJ1-5, with 9 bases fitting TRBD1. Looked up from germline, CDR1 is DFQATT and CDR2 is SNEGSKA (reference sequence). The CDR3 contains 13 residues. V was clipped by 6 bases and J by 4 bases; unmatched bases: 4. The CDR3 reads CSAVGQGNQPQHF. The sequenced part of the CDR3 DNA is TGCAGTGCGGTCGGACAGGGGAATCAGCCC.

As concerns this clone: Coverage ceases 3 residues before the CDR3 finishes, and the germline J gene fills in the end. The chain joins TRBV5-4 to TRBJ2-1; weak D call: TRBD2 (6 bases). The CDR3 runs to 13 residues. In germline, CDR1 is SGHNT, CDR2 YYREEE (reference sequence). V was trimmed by 4 bases and J by 4 bases, leaving 9 bases between them. The CDR3 DNA, read in part, is TGTGCCAGCAGCGTGGACTATTACAATGAG. Translation: CASSVDYYNE. The entire CDR3 protein reads CASSVDYYNEQFF.